This passage covers 29 T cell receptor beta chains from one sample sequenced in a study of T-cell reconstitution after alpha-beta-depleted transplantation in children. As it was prepared, the TCRbeta library received unique molecular identifiers. TCRdb reprocessed the PCR reads via MiXCR and lists one record per CDR3 protein. The table includes more than 90,000 distinct CDR3 sequences, roughly 8% detected once. Specimen: PBMCs from the stem cell graft donor, collected from the stem cell graft. These receptor sequences come from a human donor who donated a stem cell graft to a child with congenital amegakaryocytic thrombocytopenia.

This clonotype was seen ten or more times. The chain's CDR3 is CASSLWGQVNTEAFF. The CDR3, as DNA: TGCGCCAGCAGCTTGTGGGGACAAGTGAACACTGAAGCTTTCTTT. V and J are TRBV5-1 and TRBJ1-1; weak D call: TRBD1 (6 bases). Deletions cut 1 base from V and 0 bases from J, with 10 bases between. CDR3 length: 15 amino acids. The V gene's germline CDR1 is SGHRS and CDR2 YFSETQ. The variable domain in full, completed from reference TRBV5-1 and TRBJ1-1, reads KAGVTQTPRYLIKTRGQQVTLSCSPISGHRSVSWYQQTPGQGLQFLFEYFSETQRNKGNFPGRFSGRQFSNSRSEMNVSTLELGDSALYLCASSLWGQVNTEAFFGQGTRLTVV.

This clonotype showed up just a few times. This sequence joins TRBV15 and TRBJ2-6; 10 nucleotides match TRBD1. Trimming cost V 3 bases and J 4 bases; bases outside gene matches: 12. The CDR3 has 19 amino acids. CDR1 LNHNV and CDR2 YYDKDF come from the germline V gene (reference sequence). CDR3: CATSSVWLGQGTGANVLTF. CDR3 nucleotides: TGTGCCACCAGCAGCGTATGGTTGGGACAGGGGACCGGGGCCAACGTCCTGACTTTC. The full variable domain, its missing parts supplied by reference TRBV15 and TRBJ2-6, is DAMVIQNPRYQVTQFGKPVTLSCSQTLNHNVMYWYQQKSSQAPKLLFHYYDKDFNNEADTPDNFQSRRPNTSFCFLDIRSPGLGDTAMYLCATSSVWLGQGTGANVLTFGAGSRLTVL.

In its sample, this clonotype was seen many times. J is TRBJ2-3 and V is TRBV29-1; D is ambiguous. This CDR3 spans 11 amino acids. V was clipped by 5 bases and J by 1 base, with 4 bases between them. CDR1 is SQVTM and CDR2 is ANQGSEA in the germline V gene. The DNA of the CDR3 is TGCAGCGTTCAGGGCACAGATACGCAGTATTTT. It codes for CSVQGTDTQYF.

This clonotype was seen ten or more times. V is TRBV4-1 and J is TRBJ2-3; D remains ambiguous. The V gene's germline CDR1 is MGHRA and CDR2 YSYEKL. Trimming took 1 base from V and 0 from J, leaving 8 bases between them. This CDR3 comprises 15 residues. DNA of the CDR3: TGCGCCAGCAGCCAAGGGACGATTAGCACAGATACGCAGTATTTT. Protein product: CASSQGTISTDTQYF.

This clonotype was seen ten or more times. The chain recombines TRBV27 with TRBJ2-7, with D perhaps TRBD1 (7 bases). The CDR3 totals 16 residues. The germline CDR1 and CDR2 sequences are MNHEY and SMNVEV (reference sequence). V lost 6 bases and J lost 4, with 22 bases in between. The CDR3 loop reads CASRGSGEGASYEQYF. DNA for the CDR3: TGTGCCAGCAGAGGTAGCGGAGAGGGGGCAAGTTACGAGCAGTACTTC.

This clonotype was recorded a few times. V gene TRBV4-1 combines with J gene TRBJ2-5; 9 nucleotides agree with TRBD2. The germline CDR1 and CDR2 sequences are MGHRA and YSYEKL. With V trimmed by 4 bases and J by 5 bases, 14 bases remained unmatched. The CDR3 extends over 17 amino acids. The CDR3 region is CASSRLQAGGRWETQYF. The CDR3 bases are TGCGCCAGCAGCCGCCTTCAAGCGGGGGGCCGGTGGGAGACCCAGTACTTC.

This clonotype was detected ten times or more. The V and J genes are TRBV20-1 and TRBJ2-5; possible D gene TRBD2, 7 bases. The CDR3 has 19 residues. The V end lost 4 bases, the J end lost 4 bases, and 31 bases lay between the germline ends. Germline CDR1 is DFQATT and CDR2 is SNEGSKA (reference sequence). CDR3 sequence reads: CSAMGTTAGALFSPETQYF. CDR3 in DNA: TGCAGTGCTATGGGAACTACGGCGGGGGCCCTCTTTTCACCAGAGACCCAGTACTTC.

Concerning this clonotype: The junction departs from germline at one end; a sequencing error may be responsible. The rearrangement uses TRBV5-6 and TRBJ2-7; no firm D call. The CDR3 runs 11 residues. Per germline, CDR1 SGHDT and CDR2 YYEEEE. Written as DNA, the CDR3 is TGTGCCAGCAGCTTAGGGTACGTGCAGTACTTC. Translation gives CASSLGYVQYF.

This clonotype was seen at least ten times. The chain couples TRBV20-1 to TRBJ2-3; possibly TRBD2 for D (6 bases). The ends were cut back, 5 bases at V and 0 bases at J, with 9 bases in the middle. The CDR3 is 13 amino acids. Germline V gene sequence: CDR1 DFQATT, CDR2 SNEGSKA (reference sequence). This CDR3 reads CSAGGSSTDTQYF. In DNA form, the CDR3 reads TGCAGTGCTGGGGGGTCCAGCACAGATACGCAGTATTTT.

This clonotype was detected ten times or more. This chain connects TRBV12-3 or TRBV12-4 to TRBJ2-3; the D gene is possibly TRBD1 (6 bases). The ends were cut back, 0 bases at V and 2 bases at J, with 15 bases in the middle. This CDR3 spans 17 amino acids. CDR3 in DNA: TGTGCCAGCAGTTTAGCGCTTGGACAGAGGGCCACAGATACGCAGTATTTT. This codes for CASSLALGQRATDTQYF.

This clonotype was found many times. This chain links TRBV27 with TRBJ1-3, with 7 bases lining up with TRBD1. This CDR3 comprises 14 residues. V shed 5 bases, J shed 1 base, and the junction held 2 bases outside the gene matches. Germline CDR1 and CDR2: MNHEY and SMNVEV (reference sequence). The CDR3 DNA follows: TGTGCCAGCAGTGCGGACAGGTCTGGAAACACCATATATTTT. It translates to CASSADRSGNTIYF.

This clonotype was counted many times. The chain recombines TRBV12-3 or TRBV12-4 with TRBJ1-3; D gene ambiguous. This CDR3 comprises 11 residues. Trimming took off 5 bases at V and 9 bases at J, with 8 bases between the two ends. The CDR3 protein is CASSPRSTIYF. The CDR3 DNA sequence: TGTGCCAGCAGTCCCCGCAGCACCATATATTTT.

This clonotype was detected many times. This chain joins TRBV12-3 or TRBV12-4 and TRBJ1-3; D is ambiguous. The CDR3 consists of 13 residues. The ends were cut back, 3 bases at V and 7 bases at J, with 10 bases in the middle. As DNA, the CDR3 is TGTGCCAGCAGTTTTACTACCGGGAACACCATATATTTT. Protein product: CASSFTTGNTIYF.

Many counts were recorded for this clonotype. V is TRBV20-1 and J is TRBJ2-1, with 9 bases that match TRBD1. CDR1 and CDR2 (germline): DFQATT, SNEGSKA (reference sequence). The CDR3 loop spans 14 amino acids. The J segment lost 8 bases and the V segment lost 3 bases, leaving 8 bases of the junction unmatched. Here the CDR3 DNA reads TGCAGTGCTAGGGTTGGACAGGGGCGGGATGAGCAGTTCTTC. Its translation is CSARVGQGRDEQFF.

This clonotype was recorded many times. The J gene is TRBJ2-5, the V gene TRBV6-5; D possibly corresponds to TRBD1 (5 bases). Germline V CDR1 and CDR2: MNHEY, SVGAGI. V shed 2 bases and J shed 2 bases, with 6 bases lying between them. The CDR3 length is 13 residues. DNA of the CDR3: TGTGCCAGCAGTTACCAGGGACAAGAGACCCAGTACTTC. Translated: CASSYQGQETQYF.

In its sample, this clonotype was seen many times. V gene TRBV5-1 combines with J gene TRBJ2-1; TRBD2 matches at 8 bases. Per germline, CDR1 SGHRS and CDR2 YFSETQ. The CDR3 is 15 residues long. J lost 7 bases, V lost 2 bases, and 8 bases had no gene match. The CDR3: CASSLERESENEQFF. The CDR3 DNA reads as TGCGCCAGCAGCTTAGAGCGGGAGTCGGAGAATGAGCAGTTCTTC.

This clonotype was found many times. The chain recombines TRBV5-1 with TRBJ2-1, with D perhaps TRBD1 or TRBD2 (5 bases each). Germline loops: CDR1 SGHRS, CDR2 YFSETQ. The CDR3 runs 14 residues. Trimming removed 1 base at V and 8 bases at J, with 13 bases between. The CDR3 region is CASSLPGASDEQFF. DNA for the CDR3: TGCGCCAGCAGCTTGCCCGGGGCGTCCGATGAGCAGTTCTTC.

This clonotype was counted ten times or more. The gene calls are TRBV29-1 and TRBJ2-1, with D tentatively TRBD1 (6 bases). Germline loops: CDR1 SQVTM, CDR2 ANQGSEA. V was pared by 8 bases and J by 5 bases, with 13 bases between. The CDR3 spans 12 residues. The CDR3 spells CSHGQFDNEQFF. DNA for the CDR3: TGCAGCCACGGACAGTTTGACAATGAGCAGTTCTTC.

This clonotype was counted ten times or more. The genes are TRBV7-2 and TRBJ1-2; D ambiguous. The V and J ends lost 1 base and 4 bases respectively, with 7 bases between them. Germline V gene lookup returns CDR1 SGHTA and CDR2 FQGNSA. The CDR3 length is 13 residues. CDR3 protein: CASSLDSPYGYTF. CDR3 nucleotides: TGTGCCAGCAGCTTAGACAGCCCCTATGGCTACACCTTC.

The chain joins TRBV12-3 or TRBV12-4 to TRBJ1-2; tentatively, D is TRBD1 (6 bases). This CDR3 has 14 amino acids. V lost 3 bases and J lost 2, with 10 bases in between. The CDR3 DNA follows: TGTGCCAGCAGTTTTCGGGACACGAACTATGGCTACACCTTC. It codes for CASSFRDTNYGYTF.

This clonotype was picked up many times. The genes are TRBV2 and TRBJ2-3; tentative D call: TRBD2 (5 bases). CDR3 length: 14 amino acids. Per germline, CDR1 SNHLY and CDR2 FYNNEI. Trimming removed 7 bases at V and 2 bases at J, with 13 bases between. This CDR3 reads CASTGEYFTDTQYF. CDR3 coding DNA: TGTGCCAGCACCGGGGAGTACTTCACAGATACGCAGTATTTT.

This clonotype was detected only a few times. The rearrangement links TRBV4-2 to TRBJ2-2; 11 nucleotides match TRBD2. The CDR3 has 16 amino acids. V lost 4 bases, J lost 7 bases, and 8 bases stayed unmatched. Germline V gene sequence: CDR1 LGHNA, CDR2 YNFKEQ. CDR3 nucleotide sequence: TGTGCCAGCAGCCCCTCACTAGCGGGAGTTATCGGGGAGCTGTTTTTT. Translating it yields CASSPSLAGVIGELFF.

This clonotype was seen many times. This sequence joins TRBV4-2 and TRBJ2-5; D gene unclear. The CDR3 is 14 residues long. Germline V gene lookup returns CDR1 LGHNA and CDR2 YNFKEQ. V shed 1 base and J shed 4 bases, with 10 bases lying between them. The CDR3 region has the DNA TGTGCCAGCAGCCAAGCAGGTGGTAGAGAGACCCAGTACTTC. Translating it yields CASSQAGGRETQYF.

This clonotype was found many times. J is TRBJ2-2 and V is TRBV9, with D possibly TRBD1 on 6 matching bases. CDR1 SGDLS and CDR2 YYNGEE come from the germline V gene. Between the trimmed V and J ends, which lost 5 bases and 3 bases, there was a span of 14 bases. This CDR3 contains 15 residues. CDR3 DNA: TGTGCCAGCAGTCCTACCGGGACATACACCGGGGAGCTGTTTTTT. Translating it yields CASSPTGTYTGELFF.

This clonotype showed up many times. This CDR3 reads CASSPPRDYGYTF. CDR3 DNA sequence: TGTGCCAGCAGCCCGCCAAGGGACTATGGCTACACCTTC. The chain employs TRBV28 and TRBJ1-2; unclear D gene. The CDR3 length is 13 residues. Germline lookup yields CDR1 MDHEN and CDR2 SYDVKM. V lost 6 bases and J lost 3, with 11 bases in between.

This clonotype was picked up many times. The CDR3 here is CSARASGLQETQYF. CDR3 sequence (DNA): TGCAGTGCTAGAGCCTCCGGACTGCAAGAGACCCAGTACTTC. This chain links TRBV20-1 with TRBJ2-5, with a tentative D call TRBD2 (5 bases). Germline V lookup: CDR1 DFQATT, CDR2 SNEGSKA (reference sequence). V dropped 1 base and J dropped 2 bases, with 11 bases sitting between them. The CDR3 runs 14 residues.

This clonotype was counted ten times or more. The rearrangement links TRBV9 to TRBJ1-3; tentative D call: TRBD1 (6 bases). The germline V and J ends were trimmed by 4 bases and 0 bases, with 14 bases remaining between them. The CDR3 runs to 16 residues. From germline, CDR1 is SGDLS and CDR2 YYNGEE. CDR3 sequence: CASSTGRGDSGNTIYF. Written as DNA, the CDR3 is TGTGCCAGCAGCACAGGAAGGGGGGACTCTGGAAACACCATATATTTT.

There are many counts of this clonotype. V and J are TRBV12-3 or TRBV12-4 and TRBJ2-1, with D possibly matching TRBD1 (5 bases). The length of the CDR3 is 15 residues. The V and J ends lost 3 bases and 6 bases respectively, with 15 bases between them. For the CDR3, the DNA is TGTGCCAGCAGTTTTCGCAGGGCCGGCGGCAATGAGCAGTTCTTC. Translated: CASSFRRAGGNEQFF.

This clonotype was found many times. V and J are TRBV7-8 and TRBJ2-7; tentative D call: TRBD2 (5 bases). Trimming pared 4 bases from V and 2 bases from J, leaving 6 bases between. CDR3 length: 12 residues. Germline CDR1 reads SGHVS; CDR2 reads FQNEAQ. CDR3 amino acids: CASSSGAYEQYF. CDR3 DNA: TGTGCCAGCAGCTCCGGGGCCTACGAGCAGTACTTC.